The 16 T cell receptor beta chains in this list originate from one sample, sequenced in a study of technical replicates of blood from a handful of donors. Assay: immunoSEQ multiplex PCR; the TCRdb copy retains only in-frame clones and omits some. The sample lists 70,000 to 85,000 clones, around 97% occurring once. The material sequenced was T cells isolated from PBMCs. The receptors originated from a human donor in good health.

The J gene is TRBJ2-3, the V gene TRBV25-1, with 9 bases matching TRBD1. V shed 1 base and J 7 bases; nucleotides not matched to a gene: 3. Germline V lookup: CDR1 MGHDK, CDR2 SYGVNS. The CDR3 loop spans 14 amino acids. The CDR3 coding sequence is TGTGCCAGCAGTGAATGGGGACAGGGCCATACGCAGTATTTT. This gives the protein CASSEWGQGHTQYF.

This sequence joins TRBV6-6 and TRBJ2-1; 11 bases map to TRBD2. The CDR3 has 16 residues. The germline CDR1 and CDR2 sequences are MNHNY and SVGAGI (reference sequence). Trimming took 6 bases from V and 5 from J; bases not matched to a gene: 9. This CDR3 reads CASRPLAGAVHNEQFF. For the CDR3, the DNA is TGTGCCAGCAGGCCACTAGCGGGAGCAGTCCACAATGAGCAGTTCTTC.

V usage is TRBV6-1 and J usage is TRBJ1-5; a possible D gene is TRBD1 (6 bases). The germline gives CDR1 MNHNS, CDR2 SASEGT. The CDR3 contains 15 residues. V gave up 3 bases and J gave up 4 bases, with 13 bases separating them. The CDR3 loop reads CASSEWDIRNQPQHF. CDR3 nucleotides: TGTGCCAGCAGTGAGTGGGACATTCGGAATCAGCCCCAGCATTTT.

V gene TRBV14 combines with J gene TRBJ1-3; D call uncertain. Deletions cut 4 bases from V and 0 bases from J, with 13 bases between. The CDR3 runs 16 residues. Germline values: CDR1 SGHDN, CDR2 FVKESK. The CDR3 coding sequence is TGTGCCAGCAGCCCGCTAGGAGGTTACTCTGGAAACACCATATATTTT. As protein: CASSPLGGYSGNTIYF.

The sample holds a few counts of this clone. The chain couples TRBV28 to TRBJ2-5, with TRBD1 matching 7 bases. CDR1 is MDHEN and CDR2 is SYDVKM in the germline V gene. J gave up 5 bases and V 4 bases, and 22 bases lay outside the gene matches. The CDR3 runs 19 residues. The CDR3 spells CASSSPIKGQRRWDETQYF. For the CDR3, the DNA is TGTGCCAGCAGTTCCCCCATAAAGGGACAGCGAAGGTGGGATGAGACCCAGTACTTC.

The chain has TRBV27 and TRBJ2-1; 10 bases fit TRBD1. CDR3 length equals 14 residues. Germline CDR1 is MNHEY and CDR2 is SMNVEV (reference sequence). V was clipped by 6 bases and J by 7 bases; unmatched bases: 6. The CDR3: CASSDDRGRNEQFF. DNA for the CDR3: TGTGCCAGCAGCGATGACAGGGGGCGGAATGAGCAGTTCTTC.

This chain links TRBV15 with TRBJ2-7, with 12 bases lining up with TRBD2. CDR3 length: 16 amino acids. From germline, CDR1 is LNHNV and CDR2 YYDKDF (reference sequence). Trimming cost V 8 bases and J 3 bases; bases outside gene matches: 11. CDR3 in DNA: TGTGCCACCGGGACTAGCGGGCGGGTGGGGCTCTACGAGCAGTACTTC. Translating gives CATGTSGRVGLYEQYF. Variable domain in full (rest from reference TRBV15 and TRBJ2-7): DAMVIQNPRYQVTQFGKPVTLSCSQTLNHNVMYWYQQKSSQAPKLLFHYYDKDFNNEADTPDNFQSRRPNTSFCFLDIRSPGLGDTAMYLCATGTSGRVGLYEQYFGPGTRLTVT.

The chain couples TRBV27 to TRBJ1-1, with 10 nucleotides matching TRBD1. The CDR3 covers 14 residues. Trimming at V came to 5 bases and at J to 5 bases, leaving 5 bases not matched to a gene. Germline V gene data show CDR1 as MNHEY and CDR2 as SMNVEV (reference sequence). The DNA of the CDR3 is TGTGCCAGCAGTCCAGACAGGGGGCAGACTGAAGCTTTCTTT. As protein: CASSPDRGQTEAFF.

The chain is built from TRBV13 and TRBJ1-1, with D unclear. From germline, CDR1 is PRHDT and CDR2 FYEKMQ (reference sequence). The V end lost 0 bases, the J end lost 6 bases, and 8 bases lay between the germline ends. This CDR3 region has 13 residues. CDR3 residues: CASSLGFGAEAFF. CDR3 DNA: TGTGCCAGCAGCTTAGGGTTCGGGGCTGAAGCTTTCTTT.

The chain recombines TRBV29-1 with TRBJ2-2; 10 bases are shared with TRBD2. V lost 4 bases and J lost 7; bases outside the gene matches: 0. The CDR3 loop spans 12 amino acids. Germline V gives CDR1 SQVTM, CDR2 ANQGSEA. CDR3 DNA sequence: TGCAGCGTTGGACTAGCGGGCGGGGAGCTGTTTTTT. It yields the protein CSVGLAGGELFF.

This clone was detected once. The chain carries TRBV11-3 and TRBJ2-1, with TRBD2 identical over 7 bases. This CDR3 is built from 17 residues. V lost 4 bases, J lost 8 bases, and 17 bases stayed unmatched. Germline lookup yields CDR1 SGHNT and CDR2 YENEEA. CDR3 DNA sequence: TGTGCCAGCAGCTACCCCGAGGAGCGGGGCTTCTCGTATGAGCAGTTCTTC. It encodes CASSYPEERGFSYEQFF.

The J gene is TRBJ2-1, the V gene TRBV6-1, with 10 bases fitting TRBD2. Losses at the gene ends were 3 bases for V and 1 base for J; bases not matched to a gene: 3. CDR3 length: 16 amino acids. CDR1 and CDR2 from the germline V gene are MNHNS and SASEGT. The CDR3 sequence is CASSDSSGGSYNEQFF. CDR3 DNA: TGTGCCAGCAGTGATTCTAGCGGGGGATCCTACAATGAGCAGTTCTTC.

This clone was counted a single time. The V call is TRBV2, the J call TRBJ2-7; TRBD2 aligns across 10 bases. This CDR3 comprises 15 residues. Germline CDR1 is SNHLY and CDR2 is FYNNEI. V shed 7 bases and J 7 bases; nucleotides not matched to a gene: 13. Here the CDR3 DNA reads TGTGCCAGCATAGGTGGCCTAGCGGGAGCTGGGGAGCAGTACTTC. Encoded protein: CASIGGLAGAGEQYF.

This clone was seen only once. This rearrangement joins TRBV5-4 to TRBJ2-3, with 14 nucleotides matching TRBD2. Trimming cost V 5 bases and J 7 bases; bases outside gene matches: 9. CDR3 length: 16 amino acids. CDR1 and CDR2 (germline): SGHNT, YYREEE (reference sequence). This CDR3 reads CASSSGTSGSLHTQYF. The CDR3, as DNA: TGTGCCAGCAGTTCAGGGACTAGCGGGAGTTTACATACGCAGTATTTT.

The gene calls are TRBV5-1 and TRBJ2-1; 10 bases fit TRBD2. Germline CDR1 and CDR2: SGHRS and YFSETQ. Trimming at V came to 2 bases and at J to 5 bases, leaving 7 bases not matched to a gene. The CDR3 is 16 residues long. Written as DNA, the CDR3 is TGCGCCAGCAGCTTCCTAGCGGGAGATCATGACAATGAGCAGTTCTTC. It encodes CASSFLAGDHDNEQFF. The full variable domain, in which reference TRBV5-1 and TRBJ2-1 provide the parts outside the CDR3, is KAGVTQTPRYLIKTRGQQVTLSCSPISGHRSVSWYQQTPGQGLQFLFEYFSETQRNKGNFPGRFSGRQFSNSRSEMNVSTLELGDSALYLCASSFLAGDHDNEQFFGPGTRLTVL.

The CDR3 DNA sequence: TGTGCCAGCCAACGGGAAACCTACGAGCAGTACTTC. Protein product: CASQRETYEQYF. The chain employs TRBV2 and TRBJ2-7; tentatively, D is TRBD2 (5 bases). The germline V gene has CDR1 SNHLY and CDR2 FYNNEI. The length of the CDR3 is 12 residues. The germline V and J ends were trimmed by 8 bases and 2 bases, with 10 bases remaining between them.